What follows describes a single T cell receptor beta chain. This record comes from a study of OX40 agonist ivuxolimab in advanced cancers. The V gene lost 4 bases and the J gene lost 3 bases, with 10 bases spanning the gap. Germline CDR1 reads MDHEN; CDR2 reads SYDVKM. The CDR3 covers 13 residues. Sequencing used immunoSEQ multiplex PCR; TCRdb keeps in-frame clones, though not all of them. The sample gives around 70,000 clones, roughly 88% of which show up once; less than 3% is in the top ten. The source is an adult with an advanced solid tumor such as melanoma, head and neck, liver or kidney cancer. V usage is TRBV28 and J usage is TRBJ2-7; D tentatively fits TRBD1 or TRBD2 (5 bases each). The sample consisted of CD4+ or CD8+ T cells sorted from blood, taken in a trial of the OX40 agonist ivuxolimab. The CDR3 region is CASSSLGVYEQYF. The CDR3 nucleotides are TGTGCCAGCAGTTCCCTGGGGGTCTACGAGCAGTACTTC.